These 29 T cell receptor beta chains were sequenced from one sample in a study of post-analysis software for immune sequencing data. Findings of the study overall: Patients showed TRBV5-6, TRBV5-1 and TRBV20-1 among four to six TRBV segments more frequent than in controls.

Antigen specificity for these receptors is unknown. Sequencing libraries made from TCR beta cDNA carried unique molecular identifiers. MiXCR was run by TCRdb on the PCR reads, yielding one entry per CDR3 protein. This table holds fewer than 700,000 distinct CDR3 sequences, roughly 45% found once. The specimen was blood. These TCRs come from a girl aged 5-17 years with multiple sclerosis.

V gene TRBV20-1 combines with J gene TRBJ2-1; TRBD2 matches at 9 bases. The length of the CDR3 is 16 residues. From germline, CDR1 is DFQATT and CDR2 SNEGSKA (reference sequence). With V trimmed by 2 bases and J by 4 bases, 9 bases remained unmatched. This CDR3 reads CSARQRLAARYNEQFF. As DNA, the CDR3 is TGCAGTGCTAGACAGCGACTAGCGGCACGTTACAATGAGCAGTTCTTC.

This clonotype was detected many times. As DNA, the CDR3 is TGTGCCAGCAGTTACAATTTACAGGGGGACATTCAGTACTTC. Amino acids: CASSYNLQGDIQYF. V and J are TRBV6-5 and TRBJ2-4, with TRBD1 identical over 8 bases. The CDR3 runs to 14 residues. V gave up 2 bases and J gave up 8 bases; unmatched junction bases: 5. Germline values: CDR1 MNHEY, CDR2 SVGAGI.

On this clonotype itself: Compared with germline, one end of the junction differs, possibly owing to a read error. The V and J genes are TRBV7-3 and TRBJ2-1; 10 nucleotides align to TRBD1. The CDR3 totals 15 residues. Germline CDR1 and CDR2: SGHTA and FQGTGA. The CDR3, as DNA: TGTGCCAGCAGCTCCCGACAGGGGGCTGGAAATGAGCAGTTCTTT. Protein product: CASSSRQGAGNEQFF.

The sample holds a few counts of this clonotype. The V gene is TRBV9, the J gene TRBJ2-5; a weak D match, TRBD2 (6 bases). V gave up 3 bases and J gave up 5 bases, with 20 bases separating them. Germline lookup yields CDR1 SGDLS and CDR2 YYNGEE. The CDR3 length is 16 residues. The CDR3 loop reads CASSGPDGQRVETQYF. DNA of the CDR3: TGTGCCAGCAGCGGGCCAGACGGCCAGCGGGTGGAGACCCAGTACTTC.

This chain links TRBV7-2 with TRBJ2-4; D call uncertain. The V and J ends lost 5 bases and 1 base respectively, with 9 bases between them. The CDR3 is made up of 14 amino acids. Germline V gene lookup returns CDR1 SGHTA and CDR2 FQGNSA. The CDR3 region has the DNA TGTGCCAGCAGCGCCTCACCGGCCAAAAACATTCAGTACTTC. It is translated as CASSASPAKNIQYF. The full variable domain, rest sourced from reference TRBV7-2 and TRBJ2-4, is GAGVSQSPSNKVTEKGKDVELRCDPISGHTALYWYRQSLGQGLEFLIYFQGNSAPDKSGLPSDRFSAERTGGSVSTLTIQRTQQEDSAVYLCASSASPAKNIQYFGAGTRLSVL.

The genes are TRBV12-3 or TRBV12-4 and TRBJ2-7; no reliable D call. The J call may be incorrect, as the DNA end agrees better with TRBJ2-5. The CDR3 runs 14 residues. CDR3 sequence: CASSLKRGWETQYF. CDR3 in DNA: TGTGCCAGCAGTTTAAAACGAGGTTGGGAGACCCAGTACTTC.

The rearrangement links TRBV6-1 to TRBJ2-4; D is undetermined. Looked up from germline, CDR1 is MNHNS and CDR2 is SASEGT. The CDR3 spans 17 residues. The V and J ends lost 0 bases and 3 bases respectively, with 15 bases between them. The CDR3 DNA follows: TGTGCCAGCAGTGAAGCGCTAACAGAATTTATCAAAAACATTCAGTACTTC. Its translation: CASSEALTEFIKNIQYF.

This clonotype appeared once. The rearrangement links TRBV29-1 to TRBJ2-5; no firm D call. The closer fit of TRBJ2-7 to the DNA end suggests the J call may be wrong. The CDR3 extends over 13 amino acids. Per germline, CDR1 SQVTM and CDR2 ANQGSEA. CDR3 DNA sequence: TGCAGCGTTGAAGATACCGCAACCTACGAGCAGTACTTC. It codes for CSVEDTATYEQYF.

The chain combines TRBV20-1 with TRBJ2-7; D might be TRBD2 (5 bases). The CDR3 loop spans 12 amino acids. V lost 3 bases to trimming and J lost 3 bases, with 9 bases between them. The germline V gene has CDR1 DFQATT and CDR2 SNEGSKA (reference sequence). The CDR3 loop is CSARAGNYEQYF. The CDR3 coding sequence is TGCAGTGCTAGGGCGGGTAACTACGAGCAGTACTTC.

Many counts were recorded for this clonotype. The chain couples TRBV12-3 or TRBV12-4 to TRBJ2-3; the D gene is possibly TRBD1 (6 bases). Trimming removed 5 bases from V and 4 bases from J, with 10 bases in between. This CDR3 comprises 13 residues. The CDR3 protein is CASSTGIPDTQYF. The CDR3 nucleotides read TGTGCCAGCAGTACAGGGATACCAGATACGCAGTATTTT.

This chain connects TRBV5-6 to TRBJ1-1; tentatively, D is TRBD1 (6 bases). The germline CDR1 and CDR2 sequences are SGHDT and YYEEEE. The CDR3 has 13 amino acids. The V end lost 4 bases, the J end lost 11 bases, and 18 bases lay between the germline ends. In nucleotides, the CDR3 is TGTGCCAGCAGCCCCGGGACATCTCTTCGGGCTTTCTTT. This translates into CASSPGTSLRAFF.

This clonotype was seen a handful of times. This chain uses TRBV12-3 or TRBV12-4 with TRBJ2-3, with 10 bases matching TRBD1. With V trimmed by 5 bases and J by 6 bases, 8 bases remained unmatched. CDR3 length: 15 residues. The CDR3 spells CASSQDRGFFDTQYF. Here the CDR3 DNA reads TGTGCCAGCAGTCAGGACAGGGGGTTCTTCGATACGCAGTATTTT.

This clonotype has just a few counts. CDR3 protein: CSARQGNQPQHF. The CDR3 region has the DNA TGCAGTGCTAGACAGGGCAATCAGCCCCAGCATTTT. This chain joins TRBV20-1 and TRBJ1-5; D not certain. V lost 2 bases, J lost 2 bases, and 4 bases lay in between. The CDR3 has 12 residues. The germline V gene has CDR1 DFQATT and CDR2 SNEGSKA (reference sequence).

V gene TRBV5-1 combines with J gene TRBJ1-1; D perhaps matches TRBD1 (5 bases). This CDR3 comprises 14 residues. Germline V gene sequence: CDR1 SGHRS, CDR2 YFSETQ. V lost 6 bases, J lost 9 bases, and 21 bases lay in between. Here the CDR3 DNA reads TGCGCCAGCACCCGAGAATTAAGGGACGAGAAAGCTTTCTTT. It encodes CASTRELRDEKAFF. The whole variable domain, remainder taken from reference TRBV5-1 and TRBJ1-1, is KAGVTQTPRYLIKTRGQQVTLSCSPISGHRSVSWYQQTPGQGLQFLFEYFSETQRNKGNFPGRFSGRQFSNSRSEMNVSTLELGDSALYLCASTRELRDEKAFFGQGTRLTVV.

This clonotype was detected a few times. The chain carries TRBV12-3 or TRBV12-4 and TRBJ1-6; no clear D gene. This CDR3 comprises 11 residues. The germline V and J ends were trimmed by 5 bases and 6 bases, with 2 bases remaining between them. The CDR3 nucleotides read TGTGCCAGCAGTCTTAATTCACCCCTCCACTTT. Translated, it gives CASSLNSPLHF.

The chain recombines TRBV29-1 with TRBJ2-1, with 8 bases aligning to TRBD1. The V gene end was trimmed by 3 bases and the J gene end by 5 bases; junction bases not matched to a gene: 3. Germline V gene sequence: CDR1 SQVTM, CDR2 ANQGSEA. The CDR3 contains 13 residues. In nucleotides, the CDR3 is TGCAGCGTTGATGAGACAGGGGACAATGAGCAGTTCTTC. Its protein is CSVDETGDNEQFF.

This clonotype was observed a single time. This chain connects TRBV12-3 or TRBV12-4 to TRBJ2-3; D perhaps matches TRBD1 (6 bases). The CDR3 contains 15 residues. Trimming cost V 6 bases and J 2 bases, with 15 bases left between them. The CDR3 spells CASRDGNRDTDTQYF. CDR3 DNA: TGTGCCAGCAGGGATGGGAACAGGGACACAGATACGCAGTATTTT.

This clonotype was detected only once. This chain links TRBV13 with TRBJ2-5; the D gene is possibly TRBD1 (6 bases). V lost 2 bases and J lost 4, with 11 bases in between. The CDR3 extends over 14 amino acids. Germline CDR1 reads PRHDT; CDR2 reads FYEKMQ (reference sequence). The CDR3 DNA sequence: TGTGCCAGCAGCTTACAGGGGCCATTAGAGACCCAGTACTTC. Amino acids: CASSLQGPLETQYF.

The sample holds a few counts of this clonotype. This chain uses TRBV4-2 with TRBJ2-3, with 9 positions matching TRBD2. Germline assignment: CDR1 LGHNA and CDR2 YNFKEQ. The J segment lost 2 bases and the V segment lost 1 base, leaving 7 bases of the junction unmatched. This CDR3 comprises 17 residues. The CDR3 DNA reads TGTGCCAGCAGCCAAGCGGTGGCGGGAGGGCACACAGATACGCAGTATTTT. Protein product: CASSQAVAGGHTDTQYF.

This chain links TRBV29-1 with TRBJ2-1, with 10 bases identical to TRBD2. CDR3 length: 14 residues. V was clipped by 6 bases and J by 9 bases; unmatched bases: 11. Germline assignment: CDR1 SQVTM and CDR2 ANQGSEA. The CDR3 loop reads CSVGGGLANSEQFF. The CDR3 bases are TGCAGCGTCGGAGGGGGACTAGCGAACAGTGAGCAGTTCTTC.

CDR3 nucleotide sequence: TGCGCCAGCAGCCAGGTACCGGGACTAGCTGAGTTCTTC. Translation: CASSQVPGLAEFF. The chain is built from TRBV5-1 and TRBJ2-1, with 9 nucleotides matching TRBD2. This CDR3 comprises 13 residues. Germline lookup yields CDR1 SGHRS and CDR2 YFSETQ. V shed 4 bases and J 14 bases; nucleotides not matched to a gene: 10.

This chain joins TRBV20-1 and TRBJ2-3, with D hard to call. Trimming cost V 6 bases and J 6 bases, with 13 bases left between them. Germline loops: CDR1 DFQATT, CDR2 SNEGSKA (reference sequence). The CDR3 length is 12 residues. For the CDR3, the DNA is TGCAGTGCCCCGCGAGTGGGGGATACGCAGTATTTT. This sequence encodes CSAPRVGDTQYF.

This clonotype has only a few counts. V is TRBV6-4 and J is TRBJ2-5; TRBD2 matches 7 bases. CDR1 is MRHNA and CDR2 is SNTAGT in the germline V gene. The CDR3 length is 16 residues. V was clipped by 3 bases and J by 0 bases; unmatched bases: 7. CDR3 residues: CASSEGGGGYQETQYF. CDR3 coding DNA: TGTGCCAGCAGTGAAGGCGGCGGGGGTTACCAAGAGACCCAGTACTTC.

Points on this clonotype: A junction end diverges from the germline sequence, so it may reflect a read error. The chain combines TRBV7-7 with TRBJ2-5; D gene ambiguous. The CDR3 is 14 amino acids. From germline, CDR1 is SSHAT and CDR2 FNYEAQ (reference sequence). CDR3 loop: CASSFGLIGETQYF. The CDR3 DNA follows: TGTGCTAGCAGCTTCGGTCTGATTGGGGAGACCCAGTACTTC. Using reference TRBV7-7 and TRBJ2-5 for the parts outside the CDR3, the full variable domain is GAGVSQSPRYKVTKRGQDVTLRCDPISSHATLYWYQQALGQGPEFLTYFNYEAQPDKSGLPSDRFSAERPEGSISTLTIQRTEQRDSAMYRCASSFGLIGETQYFGPGTRLLVL.

The CDR3 sequence is CSAYDRGHTEAFF. The CDR3 DNA sequence: TGCAGTGCTTACGACAGGGGCCACACTGAAGCTTTCTTT. V is TRBV20-1 and J is TRBJ1-1, with 8 bases identical to TRBD1. This CDR3 region has 13 residues. Germline lookup yields CDR1 DFQATT and CDR2 SNEGSKA (reference sequence). The trim removed 5 bases at V and 3 bases at J, leaving 5 bases unmatched.

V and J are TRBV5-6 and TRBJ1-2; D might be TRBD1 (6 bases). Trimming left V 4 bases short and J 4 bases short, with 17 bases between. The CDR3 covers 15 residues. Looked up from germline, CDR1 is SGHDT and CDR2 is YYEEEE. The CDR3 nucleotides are TGTGCCAGCAGCCGTGGGGGCAGGAGGTCCTATGGCTACACCTTC. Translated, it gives CASSRGGRRSYGYTF.

The CDR3 sequence is CASSFGGWQGPPVGYTF. CDR3 nucleotide sequence: TGTGCCAGCAGCTTTGGGGGATGGCAGGGCCCCCCGGTCGGCTACACCTTC. The V and J genes are TRBV7-9 and TRBJ1-2; possibly TRBD1 for D (5 bases). This CDR3 contains 17 residues. Per germline, CDR1 SEHNR and CDR2 FQNEAQ (reference sequence). Deletions cut 3 bases from V and 8 bases from J, with 25 bases between.

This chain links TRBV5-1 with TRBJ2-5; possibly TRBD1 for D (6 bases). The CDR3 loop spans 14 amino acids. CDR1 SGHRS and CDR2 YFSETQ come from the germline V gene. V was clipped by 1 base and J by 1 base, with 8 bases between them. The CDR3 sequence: CASSLRTAQETQYF. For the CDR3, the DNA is TGCGCCAGCAGCTTGCGGACAGCCCAAGAGACCCAGTACTTC.

CDR3: CASSSAGPQGTQYF. The CDR3 coding sequence is TGTGCCAGCAGCTCTGCAGGGCCCCAGGGTACGCAGTATTTT. This chain connects TRBV7-3 to TRBJ2-3, with D perhaps TRBD1 (5 bases). The V end lost 4 bases, the J end lost 8 bases, and 16 bases lay between the germline ends. The CDR3 extends over 14 amino acids. Per germline, CDR1 SGHTA and CDR2 FQGTGA.